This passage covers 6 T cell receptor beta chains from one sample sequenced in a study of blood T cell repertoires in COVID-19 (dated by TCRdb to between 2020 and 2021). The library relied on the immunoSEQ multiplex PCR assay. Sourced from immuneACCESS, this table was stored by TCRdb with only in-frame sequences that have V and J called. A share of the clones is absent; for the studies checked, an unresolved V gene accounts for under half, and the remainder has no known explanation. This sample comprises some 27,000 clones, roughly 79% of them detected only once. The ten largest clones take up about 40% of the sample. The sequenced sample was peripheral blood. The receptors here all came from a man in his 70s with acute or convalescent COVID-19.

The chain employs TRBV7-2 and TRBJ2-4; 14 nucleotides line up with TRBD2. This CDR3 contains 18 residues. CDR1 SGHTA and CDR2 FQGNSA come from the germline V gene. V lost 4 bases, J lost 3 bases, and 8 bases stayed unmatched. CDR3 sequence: CASSSSGTSGGFKNIQYF. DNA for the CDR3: TGTGCCAGCAGCTCATCCGGGACTAGCGGGGGATTCAAAAACATTCAGTACTTC.

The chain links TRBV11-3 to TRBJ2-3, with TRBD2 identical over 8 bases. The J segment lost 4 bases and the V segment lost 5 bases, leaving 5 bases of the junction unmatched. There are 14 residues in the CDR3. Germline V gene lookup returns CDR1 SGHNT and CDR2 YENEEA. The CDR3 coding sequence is TGTGCCAGCAGCCCGGGGGGGAGCGCAGATACGCAGTATTTT. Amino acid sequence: CASSPGGSADTQYF.

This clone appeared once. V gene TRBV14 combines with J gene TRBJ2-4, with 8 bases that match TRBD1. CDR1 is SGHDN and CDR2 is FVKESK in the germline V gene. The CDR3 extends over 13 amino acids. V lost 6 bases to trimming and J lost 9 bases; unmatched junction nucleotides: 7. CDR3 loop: CASSRQGIGIQYF. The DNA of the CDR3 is TGTGCCAGCAGTCGACAGGGGATAGGCATTCAGTACTTC.

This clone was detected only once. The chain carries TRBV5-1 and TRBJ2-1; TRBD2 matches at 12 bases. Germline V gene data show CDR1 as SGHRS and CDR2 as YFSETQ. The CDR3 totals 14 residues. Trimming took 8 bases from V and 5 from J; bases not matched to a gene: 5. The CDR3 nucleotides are TGCGCCAGTCGACTAGCGGGGGATAACAATGAGCAGTTCTTC. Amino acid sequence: CASRLAGDNNEQFF. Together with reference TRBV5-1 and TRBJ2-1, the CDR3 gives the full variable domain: KAGVTQTPRYLIKTRGQQVTLSCSPISGHRSVSWYQQTPGQGLQFLFEYFSETQRNKGNFPGRFSGRQFSNSRSEMNVSTLELGDSALYLCASRLAGDNNEQFFGPGTRLTVL.

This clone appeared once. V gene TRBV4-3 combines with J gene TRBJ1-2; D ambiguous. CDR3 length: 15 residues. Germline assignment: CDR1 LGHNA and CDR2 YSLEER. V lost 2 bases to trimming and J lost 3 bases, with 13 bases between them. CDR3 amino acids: CASSQKAGTDYGYTF. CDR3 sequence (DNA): TGCGCCAGCAGCCAAAAGGCAGGAACAGACTATGGCTACACCTTC.

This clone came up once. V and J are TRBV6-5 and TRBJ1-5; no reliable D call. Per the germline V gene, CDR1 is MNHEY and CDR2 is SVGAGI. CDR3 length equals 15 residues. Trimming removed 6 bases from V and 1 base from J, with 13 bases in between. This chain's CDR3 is CASSPQLTSNQPQHF. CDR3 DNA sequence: TGTGCCAGCAGCCCGCAGCTGACAAGCAATCAGCCCCAGCATTTT.